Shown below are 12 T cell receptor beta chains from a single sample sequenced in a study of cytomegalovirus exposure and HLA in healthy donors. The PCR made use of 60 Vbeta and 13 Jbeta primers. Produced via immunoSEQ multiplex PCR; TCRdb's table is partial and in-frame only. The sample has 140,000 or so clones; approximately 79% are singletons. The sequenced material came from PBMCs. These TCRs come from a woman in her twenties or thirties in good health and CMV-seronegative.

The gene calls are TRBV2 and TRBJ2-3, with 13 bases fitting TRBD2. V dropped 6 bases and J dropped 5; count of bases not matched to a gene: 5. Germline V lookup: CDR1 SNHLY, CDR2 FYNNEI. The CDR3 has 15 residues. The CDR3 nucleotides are TGTGCCAGCAGACGCGGGACTAGCGGGGTAGATACGCAGTATTTT. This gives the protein CASRRGTSGVDTQYF. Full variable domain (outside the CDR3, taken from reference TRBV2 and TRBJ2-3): EPEVTQTPSHQVTQMGQEVILRCVPISNHLYFYWYRQILGQKVEFLVSFYNNEISEKSEIFDDQFSVERPDGSNFTLKIRSTKLEDSAMYFCASRRGTSGVDTQYFGPGTRLTVL.

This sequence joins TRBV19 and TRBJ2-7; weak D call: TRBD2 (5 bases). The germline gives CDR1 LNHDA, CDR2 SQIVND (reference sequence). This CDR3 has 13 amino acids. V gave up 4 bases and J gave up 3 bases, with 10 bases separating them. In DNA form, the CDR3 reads TGTGCCAGTAGTAAGAACCGGGGCTACGAGCAGTACTTC. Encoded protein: CASSKNRGYEQYF.

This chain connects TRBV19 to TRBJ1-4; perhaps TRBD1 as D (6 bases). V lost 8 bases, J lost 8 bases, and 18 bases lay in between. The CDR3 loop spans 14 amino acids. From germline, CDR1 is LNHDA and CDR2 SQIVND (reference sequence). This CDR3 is CASAEGHPREKLFF. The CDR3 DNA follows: TGTGCCAGTGCCGAGGGACATCCCCGAGAAAAACTGTTTTTT.

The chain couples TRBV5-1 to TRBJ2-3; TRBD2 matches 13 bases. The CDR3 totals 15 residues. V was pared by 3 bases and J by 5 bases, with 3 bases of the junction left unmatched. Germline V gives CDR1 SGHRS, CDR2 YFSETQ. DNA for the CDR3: TGCGCCAGCAGCTCCCGGACTAGCGGGGGAGATACGCAGTATTTT. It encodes CASSSRTSGGDTQYF.

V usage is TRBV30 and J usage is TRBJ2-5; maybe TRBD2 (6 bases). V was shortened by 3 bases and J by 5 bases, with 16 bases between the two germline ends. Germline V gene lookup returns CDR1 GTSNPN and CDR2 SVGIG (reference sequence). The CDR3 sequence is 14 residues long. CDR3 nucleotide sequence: TGTGCCTGGAGCTCTGGCCTTCGGGGGGAGACCCAGTACTTC. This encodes CAWSSGLRGETQYF.

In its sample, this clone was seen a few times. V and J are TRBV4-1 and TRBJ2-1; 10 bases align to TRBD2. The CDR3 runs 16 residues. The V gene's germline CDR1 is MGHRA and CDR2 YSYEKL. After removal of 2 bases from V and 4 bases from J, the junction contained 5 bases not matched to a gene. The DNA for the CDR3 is TGCGCCAGCAGCCAAACAACTAGCGGGGATTACAATGAGCAGTTCTTC. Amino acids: CASSQTTSGDYNEQFF.

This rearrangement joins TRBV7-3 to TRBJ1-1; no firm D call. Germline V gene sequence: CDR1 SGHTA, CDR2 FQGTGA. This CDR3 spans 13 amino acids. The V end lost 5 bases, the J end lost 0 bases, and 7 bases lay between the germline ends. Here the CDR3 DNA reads TGTGCCAGCAGCCAAGGAGTGAACACTGAAGCTTTCTTT. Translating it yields CASSQGVNTEAFF.

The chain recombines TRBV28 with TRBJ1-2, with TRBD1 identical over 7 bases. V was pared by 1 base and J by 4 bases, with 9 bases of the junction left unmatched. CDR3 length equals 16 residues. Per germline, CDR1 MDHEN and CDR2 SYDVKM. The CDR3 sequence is CASSLSVRGDIYGYTF. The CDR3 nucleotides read TGTGCCAGCAGTTTATCGGTCAGGGGGGACATCTATGGCTACACCTTC.

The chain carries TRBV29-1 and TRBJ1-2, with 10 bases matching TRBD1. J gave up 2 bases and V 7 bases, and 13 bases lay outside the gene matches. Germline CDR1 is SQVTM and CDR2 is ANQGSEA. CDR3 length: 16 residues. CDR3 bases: TGCAGCGCTTCGTGGGGTGGGGGACAGGGGAACTATGGCTACACCTTC. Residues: CSASWGGGQGNYGYTF.

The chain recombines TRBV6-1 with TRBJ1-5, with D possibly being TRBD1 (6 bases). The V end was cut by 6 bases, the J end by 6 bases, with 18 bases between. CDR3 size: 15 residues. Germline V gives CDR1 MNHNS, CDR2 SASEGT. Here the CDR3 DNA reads TGTGCCAGCAGAAACAGCGGGGGCAGCGGTCAGCCCCAGCATTTT. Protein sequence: CASRNSGGSGQPQHF.

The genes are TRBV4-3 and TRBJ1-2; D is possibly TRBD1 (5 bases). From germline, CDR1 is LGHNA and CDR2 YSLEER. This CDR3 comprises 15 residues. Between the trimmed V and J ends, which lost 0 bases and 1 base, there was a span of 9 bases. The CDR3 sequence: CASSQEVTVNYGYTF. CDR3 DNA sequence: TGCGCCAGCAGCCAAGAAGTGACAGTTAACTATGGCTACACCTTC.

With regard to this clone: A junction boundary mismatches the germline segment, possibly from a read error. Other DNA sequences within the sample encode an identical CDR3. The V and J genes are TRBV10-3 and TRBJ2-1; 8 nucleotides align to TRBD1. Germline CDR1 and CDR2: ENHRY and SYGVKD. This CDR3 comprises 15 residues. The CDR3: CAISGHPDRVNEQFF. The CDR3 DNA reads TGCGCCATCAGTGGACACCCGGACAGGGTCAATGAGCAGTTCTTC.